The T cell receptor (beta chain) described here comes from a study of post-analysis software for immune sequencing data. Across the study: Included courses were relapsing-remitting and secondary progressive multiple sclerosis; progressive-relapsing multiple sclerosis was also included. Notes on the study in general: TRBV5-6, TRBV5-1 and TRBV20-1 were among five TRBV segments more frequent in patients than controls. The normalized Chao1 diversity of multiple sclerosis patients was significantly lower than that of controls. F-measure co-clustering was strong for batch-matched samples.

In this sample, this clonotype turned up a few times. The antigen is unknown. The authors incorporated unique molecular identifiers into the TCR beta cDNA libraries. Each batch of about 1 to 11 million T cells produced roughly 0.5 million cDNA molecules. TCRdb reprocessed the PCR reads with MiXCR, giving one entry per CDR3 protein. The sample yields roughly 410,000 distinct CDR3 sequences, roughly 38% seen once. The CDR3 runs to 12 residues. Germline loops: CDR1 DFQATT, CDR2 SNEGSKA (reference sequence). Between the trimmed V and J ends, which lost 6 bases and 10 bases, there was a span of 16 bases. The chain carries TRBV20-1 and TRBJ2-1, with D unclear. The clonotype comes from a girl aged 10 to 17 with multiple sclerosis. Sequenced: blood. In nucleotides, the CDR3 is TGCAGTGCCCGCCCCCCCGCCAGGGAGCAGTTCTTC. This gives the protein CSARPPAREQFF.